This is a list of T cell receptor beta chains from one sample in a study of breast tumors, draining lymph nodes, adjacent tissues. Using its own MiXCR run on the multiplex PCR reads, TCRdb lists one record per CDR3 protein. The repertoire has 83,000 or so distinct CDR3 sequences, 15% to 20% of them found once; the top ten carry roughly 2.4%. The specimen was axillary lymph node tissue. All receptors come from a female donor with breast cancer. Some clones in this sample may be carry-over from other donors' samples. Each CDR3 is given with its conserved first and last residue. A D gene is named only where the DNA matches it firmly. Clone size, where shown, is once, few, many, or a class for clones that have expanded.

CASSQVASGIPGEQFF | TGTGCCAGCAGCCAAGTGGCTAGCGGGATCCCCGGTGAGCAGTTCTTC | TRBV3-1 | TRBD2 | - | TRBJ2-1
CASSLDWQGSNEQFF | TGTGCCAGCAGCTTAGACTGGCAGGGGTCCAATGAGCAGTTCTTC | TRBV11-2 | - | many | TRBJ2-1
CASSHSDSPLNGYTF | TGTGCCAGCAGTCACTCGGACAGTCCTCTCAATGGCTACACCTTC | TRBV2 | - | many | TRBJ1-2
CATSDPGQGRTYNEQFF | TGTGCCACCAGTGACCCCGGACAGGGAAGGACCTACAATGAGCAGTTCTTC | TRBV24-1 | TRBD1 | many | TRBJ2-1
CASSRGQGVDGYTF | TGTGCCAGCAGCCGAGGACAGGGGGTCGATGGCTACACCTTC | TRBV2 | TRBD1 | many | TRBJ1-2
CASSQSNSPLHF | TGCGCCAGCAGCCAGAGTAATTCACCCCTCCACTTT | TRBV4-1 | - | - | TRBJ1-6
CATSIWSRADTGELFF | TGTGCCACCAGCATCTGGTCCAGGGCGGACACCGGGGAGCTGTTTTTT | TRBV15 | - | many | TRBJ2-2
CASSSLPGLAGETQYF | TGTGCCAGCAGCTCATTACCGGGACTAGCGGGGGAGACCCAGTACTTC | TRBV14 | TRBD2 | many | TRBJ2-5
CASSPTGGYNEQFF | TGTGCCAGCAGTCCGACAGGGGGCTACAATGAGCAGTTCTTC | TRBV6-5 | TRBD1 | few | TRBJ2-1
CSGTLWDTQYF | TGCAGCGGTACTCTCTGGGATACGCAGTATTTT | TRBV29-1 | - | many | TRBJ2-3
CASSLGVGYGTDTQCF | - | TRBV5-1 | - | - | TRBJ2-3
CASIPGQANYGYTF | TGTGCCAGCATCCCGGGACAGGCTAACTATGGCTACACCTTC | TRBV28 | TRBD1 | - | TRBJ1-2
CASSTKGASTDTQYF | TGTGCCAGCAGCACAAAGGGGGCCAGCACAGATACGCAGTATTTT | TRBV7-9 | TRBD1 | many | TRBJ2-3
CASSKPGQGAGANYGYTF | TGTGCCAGCAGTAAACCGGGACAGGGGGCAGGAGCTAACTATGGCTACACCTTC | TRBV6-6 | TRBD1 | many | TRBJ1-2
CASSLDHRVGQGGNIQYF | TGTGCCAGCAGCCTGGACCACCGGGTGGGTCAGGGAGGAAACATTCAGTACTTC | TRBV4-2 | - | few | TRBJ2-4
CASSQAAGSHYEQYF | TGTGCCAGCAGCCAGGCAGCGGGCTCGCACTACGAGCAGTACTTC | TRBV4-2 | - | - | TRBJ2-7
CSARVPWGSSYEQYF | TGCAGTGCTAGAGTGCCGTGGGGGAGCTCCTACGAGCAGTACTTC | TRBV20-1 | - | many | TRBJ2-7
CASSLTTGGQNEQYF | TGTGCCAGCAGTTTAACGACAGGGGGTCAGAACGAGCAGTACTTC | TRBV28 | TRBD1 | - | TRBJ2-7
CASSLEGIGGYTF | TGTGCCAGCAGCTTGGAAGGGATAGGTGGCTACACCTTC | TRBV5-6 | - | many | TRBJ1-2
CASSQDPGTLGGELFF | TGCGCCAGCAGCCAAGATCCGGGTACTTTAGGGGGGGAGCTGTTTTTT | TRBV4-1 | - | many | TRBJ2-2
CASSLEASGSYEQYF | TGCGCCAGCAGCTTGGAAGCTAGCGGGAGTTACGAGCAGTACTTC | TRBV5-1 | TRBD2 | many | TRBJ2-7
CASSWDRGPYGYTF | TGTGCCAGCAGCTGGGACAGGGGCCCCTATGGCTACACCTTC | TRBV5-4 | TRBD1 | many | TRBJ1-2
CASSLAGGDEQFF | TGTGCCAGCAGCTTAGCAGGGGGCGATGAGCAGTTCTTC | TRBV7-9 | TRBD1 | many | TRBJ2-1
CAIKGGWRQETQYF | TGTGCCATCAAGGGGGGATGGCGACAAGAGACCCAGTACTTC | TRBV10-3 | - | many | TRBJ2-5
CSAKGQGVTNSPLHF | TGCAGTGCCAAGGGACAGGGGGTAACCAATTCACCCCTCCACTTT | TRBV20-1 | TRBD1 | many | TRBJ1-6
CASRTSGSYSGDEQFF | TGTGCCAGCAGAACTAGCGGGAGTTACTCGGGGGATGAGCAGTTCTTC | TRBV7-2 | TRBD2 | many | TRBJ2-1
CSARTVTVEKLFF | TGCAGTGCAAGGACCGTCACGGTCGAAAAACTGTTTTTT | TRBV20-1 | - | many | TRBJ1-4
CASSQDRGAGTYEQYF | TGCGCCAGCAGCCAAGATCGAGGGGCCGGGACGTACGAGCAGTACTTC | TRBV4-3 | - | many | TRBJ2-7
CAWSVHGNEKLFF | TGTGCCTGGAGTGTACACGGTAATGAAAAACTGTTTTTT | TRBV30 | - | - | TRBJ1-4
CSAREGGHPGNQPQHF | TGCAGTGCTAGAGAGGGGGGACACCCGGGCAATCAGCCCCAGCATTTT | TRBV20-1 | - | many | TRBJ1-5
CASRDGTADTQYF | TGCGCCAGCAGGGATGGGACCGCGGATACGCAGTATTTT | TRBV10-2 | - | many | TRBJ2-3
CSAPTSGAQDTQYF | TGCAGTGCACCGACTAGCGGGGCTCAGGATACGCAGTATTTT | TRBV20-1 | TRBD2 | many | TRBJ2-3
CATSDPGQGKHEQYF | TGTGCCACCAGTGATCCGGGACAGGGGAAACACGAGCAGTACTTC | TRBV24-1 | TRBD1 | many | TRBJ2-7
CATSDLFRAEQFF | TGTGCCACCAGTGATTTATTCCGGGCGGAGCAGTTCTTC | TRBV24-1 | - | many | TRBJ2-1
CASSRTRLPYNEQFF | TGCGCCAGCAGCCGGACCCGCCTACCCTACAATGAGCAGTTCTTC | TRBV4-3 | - | many | TRBJ2-1
CASSPRPGTSGNNEQFF | TGTGCCAGCAGTCCACGTCCCGGGACTAGCGGGAACAATGAGCAGTTCTTC | TRBV6-1 | TRBD2 | - | TRBJ2-1
CASSQERQGGRAQGGELFF | TGCGCCAGCAGCCAAGAGCGGCAGGGCGGGAGGGCCCAGGGCGGGGAGCTGTTTTTT | TRBV4-3 | TRBD2 | many | TRBJ2-2
CASSRLEWADTQYF | TGTGCCAGCAGTAGACTAGAGTGGGCAGATACGCAGTATTTT | TRBV6-6 | - | many | TRBJ2-3
CAWSVGIWYEQYF | TGTGCCTGGAGTGTAGGTATCTGGTACGAGCAGTACTTC | TRBV30 | - | - | TRBJ2-7
CASSYLRDWGSYEQYF | TGTGCCAGCAGTTACCTCCGGGACTGGGGCTCCTACGAGCAGTACTTC | TRBV6-5 | - | many | TRBJ2-7
CASRGDEQTQYF | TGTGCCAGCAGAGGCGACGAACAGACCCAGTACTTC | TRBV25-1 | - | many | TRBJ2-5
CASSSVGTDTQYF | TGTGCCAGCTCCTCTGTTGGCACAGATACGCAGTATTTT | TRBV7-9 | - | many | TRBJ2-3
CATHRLAGGPSTDTQYF | TGTGCCACCCATAGACTAGCGGGAGGGCCTAGCACAGATACGCAGTATTTT | TRBV28 | TRBD2 | once | TRBJ2-3
CASSRGTGSNEQFF | TGTGCCAGCAGCCGGGGGACAGGGTCCAATGAGCAGTTCTTC | TRBV3-1 | TRBD1 | few | TRBJ2-1
CASSLLTSGRITGTDTQYF | TGTGCCAGCAGCTTACTTACTAGCGGGAGGATTACTGGCACAGATACGCAGTATTTT | TRBV7-2 | TRBD2 | many | TRBJ2-3
CASSQGSGASTDTQYF | TGCGCCAGCAGCCAAGGTAGCGGGGCTAGCACAGATACGCAGTATTTT | TRBV4-3 | TRBD2 | many | TRBJ2-3
CASRWEGNNYGYTF | TGTGCCAGTAGGTGGGAGGGGAATAACTATGGCTACACCTTC | TRBV19 | - | many | TRBJ1-2
CASEGCGSYNEQLF | TGCGCCAGCGAAGGATGTGGCTCCTACAATGAGCAGCTCTTC | TRBV5-1 | - | - | TRBJ2-1
CASSSVKETQYF | TGTGCCAGTAGTTCCGTTAAAGAGACCCAGTACTTC | TRBV19 | - | many | TRBJ2-5
CASSLSPGRSYQQYF | TGTGCCAGCAGTTTATCCCCAGGCCGGTCCTACCAGCAGTACTTC | TRBV27 | - | once | TRBJ2-7
CASRGLAGGSGTGETQYF | TGTGCCAGCCGTGGACTAGCGGGAGGGTCGGGCACCGGGGAGACCCAGTACTTC | TRBV2 | TRBD2 | once | TRBJ2-5
CASRSAGGGEQYF | TGTGCCAGCCGAAGCGCAGGGGGCGGGGAGCAGTACTTC | TRBV6-5 | TRBD1 | many | TRBJ2-7
CASRGGGPFGRSSYEQYF | TGCGCCAGCAGAGGGGGAGGGCCTTTCGGTCGATCTTCCTACGAGCAGTACTTC | TRBV5-1 | - | many | TRBJ2-7
CASSDWGQPQHF | TGTGCCAGCAGTGATTGGGGTCAGCCCCAGCATTTT | TRBV25-1 | - | many | TRBJ1-5
CASSQVAWGLNTEAFF | TGCGCCAGCAGCCAAGTCGCCTGGGGGTTGAACACTGAAGCTTTCTTT | TRBV4-1 | - | - | TRBJ1-1